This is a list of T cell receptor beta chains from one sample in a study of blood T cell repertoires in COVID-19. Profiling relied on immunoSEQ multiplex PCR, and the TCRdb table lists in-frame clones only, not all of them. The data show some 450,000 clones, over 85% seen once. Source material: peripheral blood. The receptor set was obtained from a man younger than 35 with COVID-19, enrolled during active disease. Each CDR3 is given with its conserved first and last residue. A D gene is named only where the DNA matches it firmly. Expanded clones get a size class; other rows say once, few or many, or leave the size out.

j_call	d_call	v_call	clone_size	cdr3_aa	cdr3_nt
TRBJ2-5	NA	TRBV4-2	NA	CASSQDVAASAIQETQYF	TGTGCCAGCAGCCAAGACGTCGCGGCTAGCGCTATCCAAGAGACCCAGTACTTC
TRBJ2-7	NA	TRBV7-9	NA	CASSPKRDEQYF	TGTGCCAGCAGCCCCAAACGCGACGAGCAGTACTTC
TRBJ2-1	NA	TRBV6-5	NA	CASTSYNEQFF	TGTGCCAGCACCAGTTACAATGAGCAGTTCTTC
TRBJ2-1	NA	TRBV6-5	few	CASSTRRGQSIEQFF	TGTGCCAGCAGTACCCGCCGAGGGCAATCTATTGAGCAGTTCTTC
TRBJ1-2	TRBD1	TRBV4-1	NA	CASSPTGRHGYTF	TGCGCCAGCAGCCCGACAGGGAGGCATGGCTACACCTTC
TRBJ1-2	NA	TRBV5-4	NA	CASSLYTENYGYTF	TGTGCCAGCAGCCTTTATACAGAGAACTATGGCTACACCTTC
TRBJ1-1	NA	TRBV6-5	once	CASSYSFGGPEAFF	TGTGCCAGCAGTTACTCTTTCGGGGGGCCTGAAGCTTTCTTT
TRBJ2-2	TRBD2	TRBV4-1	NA	CASSQTGLASGELFF	TGCGCCAGCAGCCAGACGGGACTAGCTTCCGGGGAGCTGTTTTTT
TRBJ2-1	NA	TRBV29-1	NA	CSVGHGLSWNEQFF	TGCAGCGTCGGACATGGTCTAAGTTGGAATGAGCAGTTCTTC
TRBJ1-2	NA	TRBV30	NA	CAWGRDQHGYTF	TGTGCCTGGGGCCGGGATCAACATGGCTACACCTTC
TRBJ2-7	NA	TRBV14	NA	CASSQARGGTYEQYF	TGTGCCAGCAGCCAAGCCAGGGGCGGAACTTACGAGCAGTACTTC
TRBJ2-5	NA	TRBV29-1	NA	CSVGGDTTWETQYF	TGCAGCGTTGGTGGGGACACTACCTGGGAGACCCAGTACTTC